The clone carrying this T cell receptor (beta chain) was seen a few times. As yet, its antigen is unknown. The data belong to a study of beta chain features in type 1 diabetes. Study background: The patient and healthy donor groups were comparable for age, gender and cell yields. Findings and limits, study-wide: Type 1 diabetes patients showed a moderate but significant shortening of TCRB CDR3s in all four CD4+ subsets. An over-representation of cells with high TCR expression could result from cDNA sequencing.

TCRB transcripts that were expressed got sequenced, as all of the isolated RNA had been reverse transcribed. Assay: immunoSEQ multiplex PCR; the TCRdb copy retains only in-frame clones and omits some. In the table there are some 160,000 clones, about 9% of which are singletons. CDR3 length: 15 residues. Germline trimming cut 0 bases from V and 5 bases from J; bases unmatched to any gene: 7. CDR1 SQVTM and CDR2 ANQGSEA come from the germline V gene. The clonotype comes from a woman aged 25 to 39 with type 1 diabetes. The sample was central memory CD4+ T cells from blood. V usage is TRBV29-1 and J usage is TRBJ2-3; 8 positions match TRBD2. The DNA of the CDR3 is TGCAGCGTTGAAGATCCCGGGAGGGAGGGAGATACGCAGTATTTT. It specifies CSVEDPGREGDTQYF.